The source of this T cell receptor beta chain is a study of blood T cell repertoires in COVID-19. In the study overall: The samples span acute and convalescent COVID-19 from the United States, Italy and Spain. The analysed material was cDNA or gDNA that came from T cells, B-cell-depleted T cells, or PBMCs.

The length of the CDR3 is 17 residues. Trimming removed 0 bases at V and 5 bases at J, with 16 bases between. Looked up from germline, CDR1 is WNHNN and CDR2 is SYGVQD (reference sequence). Source study methods: Scientists estimated how many nucleated cells there were by amplifying reference gene primers. The protocol was immunoSEQ multiplex PCR, while the TCRdb copy is restricted to in-frame clones and leaves out a portion. V and J calls and clone size follow that table, whereas D and trimming were derived from the DNA. Among 150,000 to 200,000 clones listed, about 85% were seen once. The chain couples TRBV10-1 to TRBJ2-2; perhaps TRBD1 as D (5 bases). The sample comprised peripheral blood. The clonotype comes from an older man with active or convalescent COVID-19. CDR3 bases: TGCGCCAGCAGTGAGTCGAGGTTTGGCAGGGATACCGGGGAGCTGTTTTTT. Residues: CASSESRFGRDTGELFF.